The 17 T cell receptor beta chains listed next were all sequenced from one sample in a study of molecular identifiers for immune sequencing clone quantification. TCRdb ran MiXCR on the PCR reads and lists one entry per CDR3 protein. This table holds about 640,000 distinct CDR3 sequences, around 20% found once. The material sequenced was naive CD8+ T cells from blood, with Jurkat cell RNA spiked in. Regarding subset: FACS-sorted CD8+CD4-CCR7+CD45RA+ naive T cells. These receptors originate from a human donor in good health. Some libraries in this study had Jurkat cell RNA spiked in.

This clonotype was seen ten or more times. The chain links TRBV6-5 to TRBJ2-3, with D uncertain. CDR3 length equals 15 residues. The ends were cut back, 4 bases at V and 2 bases at J, with 13 bases in the middle. Per germline, CDR1 MNHEY and CDR2 SVGAGI. CDR3 region: CASSSTDLNTDTQYF. The CDR3 nucleotides are TGTGCCAGCAGTTCCACAGATTTGAACACAGATACGCAGTATTTT.

In its sample, this clonotype was seen many times. The chain carries TRBV27 and TRBJ2-7; D gene ambiguous. CDR1 is MNHEY and CDR2 is SMNVEV in the germline V gene (reference sequence). Trimming stripped 6 bases from V and 2 bases from J, with 14 bases between. The CDR3 consists of 14 residues. The CDR3 DNA reads TGTGCCAGCAGCCGGGTCTCCAGGCCCTACGAGCAGTACTTC. The encoded protein is CASSRVSRPYEQYF.

This clonotype was observed many times. The chain employs TRBV6-2 or TRBV6-3 and TRBJ2-3, with 8 bases that match TRBD1. Germline CDR1 and CDR2: MNHEY and SVGEGT. J was trimmed by 1 base and V by 3 bases; bases with no gene match: 6. The CDR3 runs 16 residues. The CDR3 sequence: CASSYSDRGGTDTQYF. The CDR3 DNA reads as TGTGCCAGCAGTTATTCCGACAGGGGTGGCACAGATACGCAGTATTTT.

This clonotype was recorded many times. The rearrangement links TRBV29-1 to TRBJ2-3; 10 bases fit TRBD1. The CDR3 runs 15 residues. V dropped 6 bases and J dropped 6; count of bases not matched to a gene: 12. Germline CDR1 SQVTM, CDR2 ANQGSEA. CDR3 sequence reads: CSVQTDRGIGDTQYF. CDR3 DNA: TGCAGCGTACAAACGGACAGGGGGATAGGGGATACGCAGTATTTT.

This clonotype was seen many times. The chain joins TRBV5-4 to TRBJ2-3; D is possibly TRBD1 (5 bases). Per germline, CDR1 SGHNT and CDR2 YYREEE (reference sequence). The CDR3 has 16 residues. Trimming took off 0 bases at V and 2 bases at J, with 13 bases between the two ends. This CDR3 is CASSLAWQGVTDTQYF. Written as DNA, the CDR3 is TGTGCCAGCAGCTTGGCGTGGCAGGGTGTCACAGATACGCAGTATTTT.

In the case of this clonotype: A much larger clone differs from this one at a single base, so this may be a read error. The rearrangement links TRBV13 to TRBJ2-7; 7 nucleotides align to TRBD1. Trimming removed 6 bases from V and 1 base from J; junction bases left unmatched: 6. The CDR3 loop spans 14 amino acids. CDR1 is PRHDT, CDR2 FYEKMQ, per germline (reference sequence). The CDR3 loop reads CASRVQGSSYEQYF. The CDR3 DNA sequence: TGTGCCAGCAGGGTACAGGGGAGTTCCTACGAGCAGTACTTC. Full variable domain (outside the CDR3, taken from reference TRBV13 and TRBJ2-7): AAGVIQSPRHLIKEKRETATLKCYPIPRHDTVYWYQQGPGQDPQFLISFYEKMQSDKGSIPDRFSAQQFSDYHSELNMSSLELGDSALYFCASRVQGSSYEQYFGPGTRLTVT.

Regarding this clonotype: A much larger clone differs by one base, so this may be a read error. The conserved phenylalanine or tryptophan normally closing the CDR3 is absent here, so this likely arose from a read error. The V call is TRBV6-2 or TRBV6-3, the J call TRBJ2-3; D remains ambiguous. V lost 3 bases and J lost 0, with 13 bases in between. This CDR3 region has 16 residues. Germline CDR1 reads MNHEY; CDR2 reads SVGEGT. CDR3 coding DNA: TGTGCCAGCAGTTATGCGGAGAGCTATAGCACAGATACGCAGTATCTT. Amino acid sequence: CASSYAESYSTDTQYL.

V usage is TRBV5-6 and J usage is TRBJ2-3, with 10 bases lining up with TRBD2. V shed 1 base and J 10 bases; nucleotides not matched to a gene: 6. This CDR3 has 14 amino acids. Germline V gene lookup returns CDR1 SGHDT and CDR2 YYEEEE. In DNA, the CDR3 is TGTGCCAGCAGCTTGCCCAGCGGGGGGGCGTCGCAGTATTTT. It translates to CASSLPSGGASQYF. Looking up the rest from reference TRBV5-6 and TRBJ2-3 gives the full variable domain: DAGVTQSPTHLIKTRGQQVTLRCSPKSGHDTVSWYQQALGQGPQFIFQYYEEEERQRGNFPDRFSGHQFPNYSSELNVNALLLGDSALYLCASSLPSGGASQYFGPGTRLTVL.

This clonotype showed up many times. The chain recombines TRBV7-9 with TRBJ2-5; a possible D gene is TRBD2 (5 bases). The germline V and J ends were trimmed by 3 bases and 3 bases, with 8 bases remaining between them. From germline, CDR1 is SEHNR and CDR2 FQNEAQ (reference sequence). CDR3 length equals 13 residues. The CDR3 sequence: CASSFGLEETQYF. For the CDR3, the DNA is TGTGCCAGCAGCTTCGGACTCGAAGAGACCCAGTACTTC.

This clonotype was seen ten or more times. This chain joins TRBV12-3 or TRBV12-4 and TRBJ1-1, with D unresolved. The CDR3 covers 13 residues. V was trimmed by 1 base and J by 5 bases, leaving 8 bases between them. The DNA of the CDR3 is TGTGCCAGCAGTTTAGGTGAGCTGACTGAAGCTTTCTTT. This codes for CASSLGELTEAFF.

Worth noting for this clonotype: This may arise from a read error, as a much more abundant clone is one base away. The gene calls are TRBV6-1 and TRBJ1-1, with no clear D. Germline CDR1 is MNHNS and CDR2 is SASEGT. The CDR3 is 13 amino acids. The CDR3 region is CASSEGWLPDAFF. CDR3 bases: TGTGCCAGCAGTGAAGGGTGGCTCCCTGACGCTTTCTTT.

This clonotype was detected a few times. The V gene is TRBV9, the J gene TRBJ2-3; 10 bases are a match to TRBD2. Germline lookup yields CDR1 SGDLS and CDR2 YYNGEE. Trimming cost V 4 bases and J 5 bases; bases outside gene matches: 7. This CDR3 has 15 amino acids. CDR3 sequence reads: CASSHSGGGLDTQYF. The CDR3 nucleotides are TGTGCCAGCAGCCACAGCGGGGGGGGGCTAGATACGCAGTATTTT.

This clonotype was recorded once. A much larger clone lies one base from this, so it may be a read error. The chain couples TRBV19 to TRBJ2-3; 8 nucleotides line up with TRBD1. J lost 8 bases, V lost 9 bases, and 10 bases had no gene match. This CDR3 comprises 13 residues. CDR1 and CDR2 from the germline V gene are LNHDA and SQIVND (reference sequence). The CDR3 sequence is CASSSGGPGTQYF. Here the CDR3 DNA reads TGTGCCAGCAGCTCAGGGGGCCCAGGTACGCAGTATTTT.

The genes are TRBV27 and TRBJ2-2, with D perhaps being TRBD1 or TRBD2 (5 bases each). Trimming took 4 bases from V and 7 from J, leaving 16 bases between them. Germline assignment: CDR1 MNHEY and CDR2 SMNVEV (reference sequence). The CDR3 has 15 residues. DNA for the CDR3: TGTGCCAGCAGTTCCCCGGGGCTATTCATCGGGGAGCTGTTTTTT. It specifies CASSSPGLFIGELFF.

As to this clonotype: A single base separates this from a much larger clone, so it may be a read error. The genes are TRBV28 and TRBJ1-4; D not certain. CDR1 MDHEN and CDR2 SYDVKM come from the germline V gene. The length of the CDR3 is 14 residues. Here the CDR3 reads CACSEVGSYEKLFF. The CDR3 DNA sequence: TGTGCCTGCAGCGAGGTCGGTTCTTATGAAAAACTGTTTTTT.

A note on this clonotype: A junction boundary mismatches the germline segment, possibly from a read error. The chain is built from TRBV24-1 and TRBJ2-3; 9 nucleotides line up with TRBD2. The germline CDR1 and CDR2 sequences are KGHDR and SFDVKD. The length of the CDR3 is 15 residues. CDR3 nucleotides: TGTGCCACCAGTGATTCCGGGACTAGCAGAGATGCGCAGTATTTT. This gives the protein CATSDSGTSRDAQYF.

This clonotype was seen repeatedly, ten times or more. The chain has TRBV5-1 and TRBJ2-7; 8 nucleotides line up with TRBD2. The CDR3 length is 15 residues. CDR1 and CDR2 from the germline V gene are SGHRS and YFSETQ. The junction had 7 bases not matched to a gene; V was cut back by 0 bases and J by 5 bases. CDR3 DNA: TGCGCCAGCAGCTTGGCCGGGCGGGGGGCCGACGAGCAGTACTTC. Its protein is CASSLAGRGADEQYF.